Listed below are T cell receptor beta chains from one sample, sequenced in a study of cytomegalovirus exposure and HLA in healthy donors. Clones were read by immunoSEQ multiplex PCR, and TCRdb kept only the in-frame ones, dropping some. This sample has about 81,000 clones, with about three quarters found just once. The sequencing sample was made of PBMCs. These receptors were taken from a man aged 45-60 years in good health and CMV-seropositive. The CDR3 runs from the conserved cysteine through the conserved F or W. D genes are given only for firm matches. Clone size is not always given. Where it is, it says once, few, many or a class for expanded clones.

abundance: NA; v_gene: TRBV7-2; d_gene: NA; j_gene: TRBJ2-7; CDR3nt: TGTGCCAGCAGCTTGGTCGGAGCCTACGAGCAGTACTTC; CDR3aa: CASSLVGAYEQYF
abundance: NA; v_gene: TRBV7-3; d_gene: TRBD2; j_gene: TRBJ2-1; CDR3nt: TGTGCCAGCAGCTTCGTACCGGGACTAGGCTACAATGAGCAGTTCTTC; CDR3aa: CASSFVPGLGYNEQFF
abundance: NA; v_gene: TRBV9; d_gene: TRBD2; j_gene: TRBJ2-1; CDR3nt: TGTGCCAGCAGCGAGTCAGCGGGACGTATGGATGAGCAGTTCTTC; CDR3aa: CASSESAGRMDEQFF
abundance: NA; v_gene: TRBV11-3; d_gene: NA; j_gene: TRBJ2-3; CDR3nt: TGTGCCAGCAGCTTAGAAGGCGGGATCGGTACAGATACGCAGTATTTT; CDR3aa: CASSLEGGIGTDTQYF
abundance: NA; v_gene: TRBV14; d_gene: NA; j_gene: TRBJ1-2; CDR3nt: TGTGCCAGCAGCCTACAGGGCCGCTATGGCTACACCTTC; CDR3aa: CASSLQGRYGYTF
abundance: NA; v_gene: TRBV7-3; d_gene: NA; j_gene: TRBJ2-5; CDR3nt: TGTGCCAGCAGCTTGGCCCAACAGCAGACCCAGTACTTC; CDR3aa: CASSLAQQQTQYF
abundance: NA; v_gene: TRBV7-9; d_gene: TRBD2; j_gene: TRBJ2-1; CDR3nt: TGTGCCAGCAGCATCCCGGGACTAGCGGCCAATGAGCAGTTCTTC; CDR3aa: CASSIPGLAANEQFF
abundance: NA; v_gene: TRBV19; d_gene: NA; j_gene: TRBJ1-6; CDR3nt: TGTGCCAGTAGTATCGGACAGAGAGTTAATTCACCCCTCCACTTT; CDR3aa: CASSIGQRVNSPLHF
abundance: few; v_gene: TRBV6-1; d_gene: NA; j_gene: TRBJ1-5; CDR3nt: TGTGCCAGCAGTGTCCCCCAGGGTTTAGGTCAGCCCCAGCATTTT; CDR3aa: CASSVPQGLGQPQHF
abundance: NA; v_gene: TRBV29-1; d_gene: TRBD2; j_gene: TRBJ2-1; CDR3nt: TGCAGCGTTGAAGGAGCGGGAGCGGCGTACAATGAGCAGTTCTTC; CDR3aa: CSVEGAGAAYNEQFF
abundance: NA; v_gene: TRBV27; d_gene: NA; j_gene: TRBJ2-3; CDR3nt: TGTGCCAGCAGTTTATTCGGCGGCTTCACAGATACGCAGTATTTT; CDR3aa: CASSLFGGFTDTQYF
abundance: NA; v_gene: TRBV30; d_gene: NA; j_gene: TRBJ1-1; CDR3nt: TGTGCCTCGCGTCTTATGAACACTGAAGCTTTCTTT; CDR3aa: CASRLMNTEAFF
abundance: NA; v_gene: TRBV7-3; d_gene: NA; j_gene: TRBJ2-7; CDR3nt: TGTGCCAGCAGCTTAACGGCTAGTACTGATGTCTACGAGCAGTACTTC; CDR3aa: CASSLTASTDVYEQYF
abundance: NA; v_gene: TRBV5-1; d_gene: TRBD2; j_gene: TRBJ2-3; CDR3nt: TGCGCCAGCAGCGAAGGACTAGCGGGAGGAGGGTCCCCCCCCACAGATACGCAGTATTTT; CDR3aa: CASSEGLAGGGSPPTDTQYF
abundance: NA; v_gene: TRBV19; d_gene: NA; j_gene: TRBJ2-2; CDR3nt: TGTGCCAGTAAAATTCGGGGTACCGGGGAGCTGTTTTTT; CDR3aa: CASKIRGTGELFF
abundance: once; v_gene: TRBV10-3; d_gene: NA; j_gene: TRBJ2-2; CDR3nt: TGTGCCTCCGGGGGTCTTTTTTCTGGAGTAATCCGGGGCACCGGGGAGCTGTTTTTT; CDR3aa: CASGGLFSGVIRGTGELFF
abundance: NA; v_gene: TRBV7-3; d_gene: TRBD2; j_gene: TRBJ2-1; CDR3nt: TGTGCCAGCAGCACGACAGACCTCCTCAAGGATCTAGCGGGAGGGTCCTACAATGAGCAGTTCTTC; CDR3aa: CASSTTDLLKDLAGGSYNEQFF
abundance: NA; v_gene: TRBV19; d_gene: TRBD1; j_gene: TRBJ1-4; CDR3nt: TGTGCCACCCTCCCCCGGACAGGGAAGATTGAAAAACTGTTTTTT; CDR3aa: CATLPRTGKIEKLFF
abundance: NA; v_gene: TRBV19; d_gene: TRBD1; j_gene: TRBJ1-2; CDR3nt: TGTGCCAGTAAAGGGACAGGGGTTAATAACTATGGCTACACCTTC; CDR3aa: CASKGTGVNNYGYTF
abundance: once; v_gene: TRBV19; d_gene: NA; j_gene: TRBJ2-7; CDR3nt: TGTGCCAGTAGTCCATCCGCAGCGCTCTACGAGCAGTACTTC; CDR3aa: CASSPSAALYEQYF
abundance: NA; v_gene: TRBV6-5; d_gene: NA; j_gene: TRBJ2-2; CDR3nt: TGTGCCAGCAGTACTGCGACAGGAAACACCGGGGAGCTGTTTTTT; CDR3aa: CASSTATGNTGELFF
abundance: few; v_gene: TRBV5-1; d_gene: NA; j_gene: TRBJ2-1; CDR3nt: TGCGCCAGCAGCCCTGGAGACGGGGCCTACAATGAGCAGTTCTTC; CDR3aa: CASSPGDGAYNEQFF
abundance: NA; v_gene: TRBV21-1; d_gene: NA; j_gene: TRBJ1-1; CDR3nt: TGTGCCAGCACCCCAACGGGAATTGAAGCTTTCTTT; CDR3aa: CASTPTGIEAFF
abundance: NA; v_gene: TRBV19; d_gene: NA; j_gene: TRBJ2-7; CDR3nt: TGTGCCAGTAGCGGGGACAACTACGAGCAGTACTTC; CDR3aa: CASSGDNYEQYF
abundance: NA; v_gene: TRBV9; d_gene: TRBD1; j_gene: TRBJ1-1; CDR3nt: TGTGCCAGCAGCGTAGGTCAGGGGGCAATAAACACTGAAGCTTTCTTT; CDR3aa: CASSVGQGAINTEAFF
abundance: NA; v_gene: TRBV5-6; d_gene: TRBD2; j_gene: TRBJ2-1; CDR3nt: TGTGCCAGCAGCTTGTTTTCTACACTAGCGGTTTACAATGAGCAGTTCTTC; CDR3aa: CASSLFSTLAVYNEQFF
abundance: few; v_gene: TRBV19; d_gene: TRBD1; j_gene: TRBJ2-6; CDR3nt: TGTGCCAGTAGTAGGACAGGACTCTCTGGGGCCAACGTCCTGACTTTC; CDR3aa: CASSRTGLSGANVLTF
abundance: few; v_gene: TRBV29-1; d_gene: TRBD1; j_gene: TRBJ1-1; CDR3nt: TGCAGCGGTATTCCGGACAGGAGTACTGAAGCTTTCTTT; CDR3aa: CSGIPDRSTEAFF
abundance: NA; v_gene: TRBV6-1; d_gene: NA; j_gene: TRBJ2-5; CDR3nt: TGTGCCAGCAGTGGTTCCCGGGGGAGAAGCGAGACCCAGTACTTC; CDR3aa: CASSGSRGRSETQYF
abundance: NA; v_gene: TRBV7-3; d_gene: TRBD1; j_gene: TRBJ1-2; CDR3nt: TGTGCCAGCAGCTCCACAGGGGGCGCGGATGGCTACACCTTC; CDR3aa: CASSSTGGADGYTF
abundance: NA; v_gene: TRBV7-2; d_gene: NA; j_gene: TRBJ2-7; CDR3nt: TGTGCCAGCACCAGAGTGGTAGGGGGTCCCTACGAGCAGTACTTC; CDR3aa: CASTRVVGGPYEQYF
abundance: NA; v_gene: TRBV30; d_gene: TRBD1; j_gene: TRBJ2-1; CDR3nt: TGTGCCTGGAGTATAACCGGGACAGGGGGGAGGAATGAGCAGTTCTTC; CDR3aa: CAWSITGTGGRNEQFF
abundance: NA; v_gene: TRBV7-3; d_gene: TRBD2; j_gene: TRBJ2-1; CDR3nt: TGTGCCAGCAGCTTAGGGACTAGCGGAGGGGTACAGTTCTTC; CDR3aa: CASSLGTSGGVQFF
abundance: NA; v_gene: TRBV9; d_gene: TRBD2; j_gene: TRBJ2-3; CDR3nt: TGTGCCAGCAGCGTAAGGGGGGTACTAGCGGGAGGGCCAGGGGATACGCAGTATTTT; CDR3aa: CASSVRGVLAGGPGDTQYF
abundance: NA; v_gene: TRBV19; d_gene: NA; j_gene: TRBJ1-5; CDR3nt: TGTGCCAGTAGTATCGACTCCCCTAGCAATCAGCCCCAGCATTTT; CDR3aa: CASSIDSPSNQPQHF
abundance: NA; v_gene: TRBV11-2; d_gene: TRBD1; j_gene: TRBJ1-2; CDR3nt: TGTGCCAGCAGCGCCAACCACAGGGGGTATAACTATGGCTACACCTTC; CDR3aa: CASSANHRGYNYGYTF
abundance: NA; v_gene: TRBV29-1; d_gene: NA; j_gene: TRBJ2-5; CDR3nt: TGCAGCGTTGAATGGGCGGGGTCAGGAGAGACCCAGTACTTC; CDR3aa: CSVEWAGSGETQYF
abundance: NA; v_gene: TRBV11-3; d_gene: NA; j_gene: TRBJ1-3; CDR3nt: TGTGCCAGCAGGGGGCTCGAAGGAAACACCATATATTTT; CDR3aa: CASRGLEGNTIYF
abundance: NA; v_gene: TRBV5-5; d_gene: TRBD1; j_gene: TRBJ2-3; CDR3nt: TGTGCCAGCAGCATCCCGGGACAGGGTCCAGATACGCAGTATTTT; CDR3aa: CASSIPGQGPDTQYF
abundance: once; v_gene: TRBV5-1; d_gene: TRBD1; j_gene: TRBJ1-1; CDR3nt: TGCGCCAGCAGCTGGACAGGGGTGGCAGGTACTGAAGCTTTCTTT; CDR3aa: CASSWTGVAGTEAFF
abundance: NA; v_gene: TRBV11-2; d_gene: NA; j_gene: TRBJ2-5; CDR3nt: TGTGCCAGCAGCCTGTCCCAGGTGGGTGAGCAGTACTTC; CDR3aa: CASSLSQVGEQYF
abundance: NA; v_gene: TRBV7-2; d_gene: TRBD2; j_gene: TRBJ2-3; CDR3nt: TGTGCCAGCAGCTTAAGGGGACTAGGGGTGAATTTT; CDR3aa: CASSLRGLGVNF
abundance: NA; v_gene: TRBV10-3; d_gene: NA; j_gene: TRBJ2-1; CDR3nt: TGTGCCATCAGTGAGGAAGGGGGCTTACTAGCTTACAATGAGCAGTTCTTC; CDR3aa: CAISEEGGLLAYNEQFF